Listed below are T cell receptor beta chains from one sample, sequenced in a study of shared clonotypes between healthy human individuals. TCRdb's copy holds only in-frame clones and misses some; the assay was immunoSEQ multiplex PCR. The table includes about 1.9 million clones, 85% to 95% detected once. The sequenced sample was naive CD8+ T cells from PBMCs. These receptors came from a man aged 18 to 29 in good health. Some clones in this sample may be carry-over from other donors' samples. The CDR3 runs from the conserved cysteine through the conserved F or W. The D gene is left open where the match is weak. The size of a clone is reported for some rows only, either as once, few or many, or as a class for expanded clones.

V	size	D	J	DNA	CDR3
TRBV19	.	.	TRBJ2-7	TGTGCCAGTAGTATGGGAACACCCTACGAGCAGTACTTC	CASSMGTPYEQYF
TRBV30	.	TRBD1	TRBJ2-1	TGTGCCTGGAGTGTAGAAACGACGACAGGGGGTATGGGCTACAATGAGCAGTTCTTC	CAWSVETTTGGMGYNEQFF
TRBV27	.	TRBD2	TRBJ2-7	TGTGCCAGCAGCCCTCGACTAGCGGGAGGGGACGAGCAGTACTTC	CASSPRLAGGDEQYF
TRBV23-1	.	.	TRBJ1-3	TGCGCCAGCAGTCAATTTAGCTACTCTGGAAACACCATATATTTT	CASSQFSYSGNTIYF
TRBV7-9	.	.	TRBJ1-3	TGTGCCAGCAGTAAGGGTTTCGGAAACACCATATATTTT	CASSKGFGNTIYF
TRBV4-2	.	TRBD1	TRBJ1-2	TGTGCCAGCAGCCAAGACATTGGGACAGGGCTCGGCTACACCTTC	CASSQDIGTGLGYTF
TRBV13	.	TRBD2	TRBJ2-2	TGTGCCAGCAGCATACGACTAGCGGGAGAGGATAGGGAGCTGTTTTTT	CASSIRLAGEDRELFF
TRBV19	.	.	TRBJ2-7	TGTGCCAGTAGTATAGGTAAAGCGAGCGAGCAGTACTTC	CASSIGKASEQYF
TRBV27	.	.	TRBJ2-1	TGTGCCAGCACTCTCGGTGGGGCAGCCTTTAATGAGCAGTTCTTC	CASTLGGAAFNEQFF
TRBV15	.	TRBD1	TRBJ1-1	TGTGCCACCAGCAGGGACAGGGGGACTGAAGCTTTCTTT	CATSRDRGTEAFF
TRBV27	.	.	TRBJ2-5	TGTGCCAGCAGTCCCCCCTTGGGGACCCAGTACTTC	CASSPPLGTQYF
TRBV27	.	.	TRBJ1-5	TGTGCCAGCCGACTGCTAGGGGCAGGGGATTTACATTTT	CASRLLGAGDLHF
TRBV7-2	.	.	TRBJ1-4	TGTGCCAGCAGCTTATCCTCCGGGTTTCTCCCGGGTAATGAAAAACTGTTTTTT	CASSLSSGFLPGNEKLFF
TRBV5-4	.	TRBD2	TRBJ2-7	TGTGCCAGCAGCTGGGACTATTCCTACGAGCAGTACTTC	CASSWDYSYEQYF
TRBV6-5	.	.	TRBJ2-5	TGTGCCAGCAGTTACTCGTGGCTCAGCCAAGAGACCCAGTACTTC	CASSYSWLSQETQYF
TRBV19	.	.	TRBJ1-1	TGTGCCAGTAGTGTCGGACGGTTCATGAACACTGAAGCTTTCTTT	CASSVGRFMNTEAFF
TRBV5-4	.	.	TRBJ1-3	TGTGCCAGCAGCTTGGCCCCGGGTAGCTCTGGAAACACCATATATTTT	CASSLAPGSSGNTIYF
TRBV5-1	once	TRBD2	TRBJ2-7	TGCGCCAGCAGCTTGGTAGCGGGAGGGGGCGACGAGCAGTACTTC	CASSLVAGGGDEQYF
TRBV6-8	.	.	TRBJ2-1	TGTGCCAGCAGTTACAACAGGAGGGGGAGATGGGATGAGCAGTTCTTC	CASSYNRRGRWDEQFF
TRBV9	.	.	TRBJ2-7	TGTGCCAGCAGCGTAGGTACAGGGCCCTCCTACGAGCAGTACTTC	CASSVGTGPSYEQYF
TRBV5-6	.	TRBD1	TRBJ2-5	TGTGCCAGCAGCTTGTCCGTGACAGGGGTTTCAGAGACCCAGTACTTC	CASSLSVTGVSETQYF
TRBV30	.	.	TRBJ1-2	TGTGCCTGGAGCCCAGGGGAGGGGATAGGCGAATATGGCTACACCTTC	CAWSPGEGIGEYGYTF
TRBV11-2	.	.	TRBJ2-1	TGTGCCAGCAGCTCGAGGGGCAATGAGCAGTTCTTC	CASSSRGNEQFF
TRBV4-3	once	.	TRBJ2-4	TGCGCCAGCAGCCAAGTCCGGGGGCAATTCGGCAAAAACATTCAGTACTTC	CASSQVRGQFGKNIQYF
TRBV9	once	.	TRBJ2-3	TGTGCCAGCAGCGTAGGGGGCCAACCCACAGATACGCAGTATTTT	CASSVGGQPTDTQYF
TRBV6-5	.	.	TRBJ1-1	TGTGCCAGCAGGAGGGATATGGGCACTGAAGCTTTCTTT	CASRRDMGTEAFF
TRBV7-9	.	TRBD1	TRBJ1-4	TGTGCCAGCAGCGTTGACAGGGGGCTGGCTAATGAAAAACTGTTTTTT	CASSVDRGLANEKLFF
TRBV28	.	.	TRBJ2-7	TGTGCCAGCAGTTTATTCAGGGGTACCTACGAGCAGTACTTC	CASSLFRGTYEQYF
TRBV7-3	.	.	TRBJ2-1	TGTGCCAGCAGCTTAACCGGGGCTAGCGGAGAAGGGGGTTACAATGAGCAGTTCTTC	CASSLTGASGEGGYNEQFF